This TCR beta chain was observed in a study of T cell responses to AZD1222 COVID-19 vaccine. From germline, CDR1 is SGDLS and CDR2 YYNGEE. V shed 2 bases and J 9 bases; nucleotides not matched to a gene: 6. The CDR3 covers 15 residues. Data came from immunoSEQ multiplex PCR; TCRdb stores just in-frame clones and leaves some out. The profile shows roughly 250,000 clones, more than 80% of them singletons. The sequence was obtained from an adult in good health. The chain is built from TRBV9 and TRBJ2-1, with TRBD2 matching over 12 bases. The input for sequencing was peripheral blood, taken on day 0 of AZD1222 vaccination. CDR3 nucleotide sequence: TGTGCCAGCAGCGTCGCTAGCGGGGGGGCGGCTGAGCAGTTCTTC. Encoded protein: CASSVASGGAAEQFF.